The 23 T cell receptor beta chains below all came from one sample that was sequenced in a study of blood T cells in healthy people across ages. Combining a sample-barcoded 5' primer with a J-beta primer mix, a second PCR ran for roughly 7 to 12 cycles. One entry per CDR3 protein results from TCRdb running MiXCR on the 5' RACE reads. Among approximately 810,000 distinct CDR3 sequences listed, around 30% were seen once. Sequenced input: blood. These receptors came from a woman at least 80 years old in good health.

This clonotype was seen many times. The CDR3 protein is CASSVLAGPQETQYF. CDR3 bases: TGTGCCAGCAGCGTCTTAGCGGGGCCCCAAGAGACCCAGTACTTC. V usage is TRBV9 and J usage is TRBJ2-5; 8 bases are a match to TRBD2. CDR3 length: 15 residues. Germline loops: CDR1 SGDLS, CDR2 YYNGEE. Trimming took 2 bases from V and 1 from J; bases not matched to a gene: 4.

This rearrangement joins TRBV7-9 to TRBJ2-7, with D perhaps matching TRBD2 (6 bases). This CDR3 comprises 15 residues. The V end was cut by 5 bases, the J end by 1 base, with 15 bases between. Germline V CDR1 and CDR2: SEHNR, FQNEAQ (reference sequence). The CDR3 sequence: CASSAPGTSSYEQYF. The CDR3 bases are TGTGCCAGCAGCGCACCCGGGACTTCATCCTACGAGCAGTACTTC.

This clonotype appeared a few times. The chain carries TRBV29-1 and TRBJ2-7; D is perhaps TRBD1 (6 bases). The length of the CDR3 is 16 residues. Germline V gene lookup returns CDR1 SQVTM and CDR2 ANQGSEA. Trimming stripped 1 base from V and 2 bases from J, with 18 bases between. The CDR3, as DNA: TGCAGCGTTGAAGGTGGGCCCGGGACAACACCCTACGAGCAGTACTTC. Its protein is CSVEGGPGTTPYEQYF.

This rearrangement joins TRBV5-6 to TRBJ2-7, with D possibly being TRBD2 (6 bases). The J call may not be correct, given that the DNA end is closer to TRBJ2-5. Germline CDR1 is SGHDT and CDR2 is YYEEEE. The CDR3 sequence is 14 residues long. The CDR3 protein is CASSWAGSWETQYF. The CDR3 bases are TGTGCCAGCAGCTGGGCGGGATCTTGGGAGACCCAGTACTTC.

This clonotype appeared a few times. The chain links TRBV6-2 or TRBV6-3 to TRBJ1-2; D not certain. The CDR3 length is 11 residues. V lost 5 bases, J lost 7 bases, and 8 bases lay in between. Germline V gene data show CDR1 as MNHEY and CDR2 as SVGEGT. The CDR3 spells CASSKTSGYTF. DNA for the CDR3: TGTGCCAGCAGTAAAACGAGTGGCTACACCTTC.

This clonotype was counted at least ten times. The CDR3 here is CSVEWGSLSGYTF. CDR3 nucleotide sequence: TGCAGCGTTGAATGGGGGTCACTCTCAGGCTACACCTTC. The V gene is TRBV29-1, the J gene TRBJ1-2; a possible D gene is TRBD1 (5 bases). V shed 2 bases and J shed 8 bases, with 15 bases lying between them. The CDR3 has 13 amino acids. Germline assignment: CDR1 SQVTM and CDR2 ANQGSEA.

The chain uses TRBV10-3 and TRBJ1-1; D is perhaps TRBD1 (5 bases). From germline, CDR1 is ENHRY and CDR2 SYGVKD. The V end was cut by 8 bases, the J end by 3 bases, with 16 bases between. The CDR3 has 14 residues. Here the CDR3 DNA reads TGTGCCATCTCGTTGTACGGGGCCCACACTGAAGCTTTCTTT. Its protein is CAISLYGAHTEAFF.

The chain combines TRBV20-1 with TRBJ1-1, with a possible D match to TRBD1 (5 bases). The CDR3 spans 14 residues. Trimming removed 3 bases from V and 1 base from J, with 12 bases in between. The germline CDR1 and CDR2 sequences are DFQATT and SNEGSKA (reference sequence). CDR3: CSARVSGANTEAFF. Here the CDR3 DNA reads TGCAGTGCTAGGGTCAGTGGGGCGAACACTGAAGCTTTCTTT.

This clonotype came up many times. The chain couples TRBV6-5 to TRBJ2-3; weak D call: TRBD1 (6 bases). V lost 10 bases and J lost 7, with 15 bases in between. Germline loops: CDR1 MNHEY, CDR2 SVGAGI. The CDR3 loop spans 12 amino acids. This chain's CDR3 is CATRQGKNTQYF. The CDR3 DNA reads TGTGCCACGAGGCAGGGGAAAAATACGCAGTATTTT.

This clonotype was recorded many times. The rearrangement links TRBV7-2 to TRBJ1-6, with D uncertain. The ends were cut back, 4 bases at V and 6 bases at J, with 16 bases in the middle. This CDR3 is built from 16 residues. CDR1 SGHTA and CDR2 FQGNSA come from the germline V gene. The CDR3 DNA reads TGTGCCAGCAGCTCCTTGACTGTGTTGGGTAATTCACCCCTCCACTTT. It encodes CASSSLTVLGNSPLHF.

This clonotype was counted only a few times. The chain links TRBV2 to TRBJ2-3, with 7 bases aligning to TRBD1. CDR3 length: 16 residues. The trim removed 7 bases at V and 6 bases at J, leaving 16 bases unmatched. Germline V gene data show CDR1 as SNHLY and CDR2 as FYNNEI. CDR3 in amino acids: CASTIPQGMFSDTQYF. The CDR3 region has the DNA TGTGCCAGCACCATACCACAGGGGATGTTTTCGGATACGCAGTATTTT.

This clonotype was seen repeatedly, ten times or more. V gene TRBV10-1 combines with J gene TRBJ2-5; the D gene could be TRBD1 or TRBD2 (5 bases each). The length of the CDR3 is 14 residues. The V end lost 6 bases, the J end lost 8 bases, and 19 bases lay between the germline ends. CDR1 and CDR2 (germline): WNHNN, SYGVQD (reference sequence). The CDR3 loop reads CASSDYIGTSTQYF. The CDR3 nucleotides are TGCGCCAGCAGCGATTACATCGGGACCTCCACCCAGTACTTC.

In the case of this clonotype: A much bigger clone sits one base away, suggesting this may be a read error. The V and J genes are TRBV7-8 and TRBJ2-7, with 11 bases lining up with TRBD2. V dropped 3 bases and J dropped 2; count of bases not matched to a gene: 6. The CDR3 loop spans 16 amino acids. CDR1 SGHVS and CDR2 FQNEAQ come from the germline V gene. The chain's CDR3 is CASSLLRLAGTYEQYF. CDR3 in DNA: TGTGCCAGCAGCTTGCTGAGACTAGCGGGGACCTACGAGCAGTACTTC.

Turning to this clonotype: One base away lies a much larger clone, so this may be a sequencing read error. This sequence joins TRBV27 and TRBJ1-2; D may be TRBD1 (5 bases). CDR1 is MNHEY, CDR2 SMNVEV, per germline (reference sequence). This CDR3 contains 17 residues. Here the CDR3 reads CASSPSPGVKVGYDYTF. CDR3 coding DNA: TGTGCCAGCAGCCCATCCCCGGGGGTTAAAGTGGGGTATGACTACACCTTC.

This clonotype was seen many times. The chain has TRBV15 and TRBJ2-1; D is unresolved. Trimming stripped 0 bases from V and 10 bases from J, with 13 bases between. This CDR3 has 14 amino acids. Germline V gene sequence: CDR1 LNHNV, CDR2 YYDKDF (reference sequence). The CDR3 DNA sequence: TGTGCCACCAGCAGAGATCCTGGGGTTCTGGAGCAGTTCTTC. Residues: CATSRDPGVLEQFF.

In its sample, this clonotype was seen once. This may arise from a read error, as a much more abundant clone is one base away. The chain employs TRBV7-9 and TRBJ2-7; weak D call: TRBD1 (5 bases). V was pared by 5 bases and J by 1 base, with 9 bases between. The V gene's germline CDR1 is SEHNR and CDR2 FQNEAQ (reference sequence). The CDR3 consists of 13 residues. The CDR3 sequence: CASSASGSYEQYF. CDR3 sequence (DNA): TGTGCCAGCAGCGCCTCAGGGTCCTACGAGCAGTACTTC.

The gene calls are TRBV7-9 and TRBJ2-7; a weak D match, TRBD2 (6 bases). The germline V gene has CDR1 SEHNR and CDR2 FQNEAQ (reference sequence). Trimming removed 2 bases from V and 0 bases from J, with 11 bases in between. The CDR3 extends over 15 amino acids. The chain's CDR3 is CASSLNLGLSYEQYF. The CDR3 DNA sequence: TGTGCCAGCAGCTTAAACTTGGGACTCTCCTACGAGCAGTACTTC. Looking up the rest from reference TRBV7-9 and TRBJ2-7 gives the full variable domain: DTGVSQNPRHKITKRGQNVTFRCDPISEHNRLYWYRQTLGQGPEFLTYFQNEAQLEKSRLLSDRFSAERPKGSFSTLEIQRTEQGDSAMYLCASSLNLGLSYEQYFGPGTRLTVT.

Many counts were recorded for this clonotype. This sequence joins TRBV4-3 and TRBJ1-2; D is uncertain. The germline V and J ends were trimmed by 0 bases and 8 bases, with 16 bases remaining between them. The CDR3 is 15 residues long. The germline gives CDR1 LGHNA, CDR2 YSLEER. The CDR3 region has the DNA TGCGCCAGCAGCCAAGATCTGGCAGGTGCGGCCGGCTACACCTTC. This translates into CASSQDLAGAAGYTF.

Of note for this clonotype: This could be a read error, since a much larger clone is one nucleotide away. The chain employs TRBV6-6 and TRBJ1-2; no clear D. CDR3 length: 13 residues. CDR1 and CDR2 from the germline V gene are MNHNY and SVGAGI (reference sequence). The CDR3 protein is CAGSQDVNYGYTF. The DNA of the CDR3 is TGTGCCGGCAGCCAGGACGTCAACTATGGCTACACCTTC.

There are a few counts of this clonotype. In DNA form, the CDR3 reads TGCAGTGCTAGACGCGCGACCGGGAGTAAGAATCAGCCCCAGCATTTT. Amino acids: CSARRATGSKNQPQHF. The chain employs TRBV20-1 and TRBJ1-5; no clear D. Germline V gene sequence: CDR1 DFQATT, CDR2 SNEGSKA (reference sequence). The CDR3 spans 16 residues. The ends were cut back, 2 bases at V and 4 bases at J, with 18 bases in the middle.

With respect to this clonotype: A much larger clone lies a single base off, so this may be a read error. This chain connects TRBV5-1 to TRBJ2-5, with 7 bases fitting TRBD2. Germline-derived CDR1 and CDR2 are SGHRS and YFSETQ. The CDR3 covers 15 residues. CDR3 DNA sequence: TGCGCCAGCAACCAAGCGAGCGGGATCCAAGAGGCCCAGTACTTC. Amino acids: CASNQASGIQEAQYF.

With respect to this clonotype: The junction departs from the called germline gene at one end, perhaps through a read error. The rearrangement uses TRBV7-2 and TRBJ2-7; 13 bases map to TRBD2. The CDR3 has 13 amino acids. Germline V lookup: CDR1 SGHTA, CDR2 FQGNSA. Written as DNA, the CDR3 is TGTGCCAGCAGCAACCGACTAGCGGGGGGTTCTGACTTC. It is translated as CASSNRLAGGSDF.

This clonotype was seen many times. The CDR3 DNA follows: TGTGCCAGCAGCACGACCCGACTAGCGGGGGTAAAAACTAGCACAGATACGCAGTATTTT. Protein product: CASSTTRLAGVKTSTDTQYF. The chain joins TRBV5-5 to TRBJ2-3, with TRBD2 matching over 12 bases. V lost 4 bases to trimming and J lost 0 bases; unmatched junction nucleotides: 15. The CDR3 loop spans 20 amino acids. Germline loops: CDR1 SGHKS, CDR2 YYEKEE (reference sequence).